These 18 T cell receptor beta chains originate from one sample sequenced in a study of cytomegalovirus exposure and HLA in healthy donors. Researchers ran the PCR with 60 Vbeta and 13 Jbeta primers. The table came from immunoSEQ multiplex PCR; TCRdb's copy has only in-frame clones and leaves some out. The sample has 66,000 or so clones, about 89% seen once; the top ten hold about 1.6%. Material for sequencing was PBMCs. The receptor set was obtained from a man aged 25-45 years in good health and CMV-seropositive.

CDR3 region: CASRRDYSSYEQYF. CDR3 in DNA: TGTGCCAGTAGGAGAGACTACAGCTCCTACGAGCAGTACTTC. The chain carries TRBV19 and TRBJ2-7; tentative D call: TRBD2 (5 bases). V was trimmed by 6 bases and J by 0 bases, leaving 12 bases between them. CDR1 and CDR2 from the germline V gene are LNHDA and SQIVND (reference sequence). The CDR3 sequence is 14 residues long.

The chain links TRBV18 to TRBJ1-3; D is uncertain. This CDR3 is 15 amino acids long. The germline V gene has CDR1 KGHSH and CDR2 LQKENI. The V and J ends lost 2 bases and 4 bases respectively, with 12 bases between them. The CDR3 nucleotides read TGTGCCAGCTCACCAGCAGGCGTGCAGGGAAACACCATATATTTT. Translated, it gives CASSPAGVQGNTIYF.

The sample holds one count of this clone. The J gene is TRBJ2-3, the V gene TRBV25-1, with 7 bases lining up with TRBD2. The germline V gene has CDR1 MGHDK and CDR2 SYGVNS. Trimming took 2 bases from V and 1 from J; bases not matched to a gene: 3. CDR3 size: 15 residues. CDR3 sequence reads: CASSEKREGTDTQYF. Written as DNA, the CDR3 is TGTGCCAGCAGTGAAAAACGGGAGGGCACAGATACGCAGTATTTT.

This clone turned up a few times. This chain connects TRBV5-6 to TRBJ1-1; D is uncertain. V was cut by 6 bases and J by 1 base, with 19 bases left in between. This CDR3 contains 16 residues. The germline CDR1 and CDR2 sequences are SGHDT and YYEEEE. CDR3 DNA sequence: TGTGCCAGCAACGATAATCTGGACTCATGGAACACTGAAGCTTTCTTT. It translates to CASNDNLDSWNTEAFF. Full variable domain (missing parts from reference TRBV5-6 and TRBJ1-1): DAGVTQSPTHLIKTRGQQVTLRCSPKSGHDTVSWYQQALGQGPQFIFQYYEEEERQRGNFPDRFSGHQFPNYSSELNVNALLLGDSALYLCASNDNLDSWNTEAFFGQGTRLTVV.

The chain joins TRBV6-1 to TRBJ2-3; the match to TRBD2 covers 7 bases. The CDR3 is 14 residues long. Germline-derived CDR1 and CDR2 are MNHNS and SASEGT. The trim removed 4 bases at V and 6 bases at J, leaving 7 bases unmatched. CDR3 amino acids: CASSVGTNSDTQYF. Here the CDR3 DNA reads TGTGCCAGCAGTGTGGGGACTAATAGCGATACGCAGTATTTT.

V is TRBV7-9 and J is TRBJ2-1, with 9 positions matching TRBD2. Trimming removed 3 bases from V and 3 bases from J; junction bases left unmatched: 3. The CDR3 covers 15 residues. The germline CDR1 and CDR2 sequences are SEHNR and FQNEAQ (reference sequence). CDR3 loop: CASSFFSGGYNEQFF. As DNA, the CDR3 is TGTGCCAGCAGCTTTTTTAGCGGGGGCTACAATGAGCAGTTCTTC.

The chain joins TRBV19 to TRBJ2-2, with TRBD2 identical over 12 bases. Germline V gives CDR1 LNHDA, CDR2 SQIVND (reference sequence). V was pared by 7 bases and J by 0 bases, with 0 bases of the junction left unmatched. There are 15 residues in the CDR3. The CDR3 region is CASTSGRANTGELFF. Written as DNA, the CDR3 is TGTGCCAGTACTAGCGGGAGGGCGAACACCGGGGAGCTGTTTTTT.

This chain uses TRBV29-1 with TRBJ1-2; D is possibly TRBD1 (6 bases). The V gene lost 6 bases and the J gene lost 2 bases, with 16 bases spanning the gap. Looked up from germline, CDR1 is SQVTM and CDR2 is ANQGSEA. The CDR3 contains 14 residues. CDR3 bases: TGCAGCGTCGACGGGGCAGGGGCGAACTATGGCTACACCTTC. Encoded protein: CSVDGAGANYGYTF.

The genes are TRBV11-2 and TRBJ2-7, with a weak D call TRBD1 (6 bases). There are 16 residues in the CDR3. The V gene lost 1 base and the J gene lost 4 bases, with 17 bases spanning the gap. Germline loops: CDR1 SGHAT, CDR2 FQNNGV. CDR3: CASSLGPRGDSYEQYF. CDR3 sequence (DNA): TGTGCCAGCAGCTTAGGACCCAGGGGAGATTCTTACGAGCAGTACTTC.

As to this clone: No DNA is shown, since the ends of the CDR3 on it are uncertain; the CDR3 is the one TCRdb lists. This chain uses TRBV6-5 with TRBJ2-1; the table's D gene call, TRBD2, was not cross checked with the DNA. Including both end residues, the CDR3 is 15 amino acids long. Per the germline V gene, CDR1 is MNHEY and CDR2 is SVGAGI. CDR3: CASSSSSSSYNEQFF.

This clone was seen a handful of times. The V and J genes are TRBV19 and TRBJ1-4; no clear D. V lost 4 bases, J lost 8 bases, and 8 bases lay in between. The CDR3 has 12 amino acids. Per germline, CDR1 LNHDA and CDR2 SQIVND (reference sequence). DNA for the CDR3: TGTGCCAGTAGTAGGGGAGCGGAAAAACTGTTTTTT. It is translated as CASSRGAEKLFF.

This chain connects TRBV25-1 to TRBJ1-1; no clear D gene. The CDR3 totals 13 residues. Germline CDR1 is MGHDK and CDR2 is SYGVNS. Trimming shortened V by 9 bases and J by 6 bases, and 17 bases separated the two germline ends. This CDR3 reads CASVQANGAEAFF. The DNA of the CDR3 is TGTGCCAGTGTGCAGGCCAACGGGGCTGAAGCTTTCTTT.

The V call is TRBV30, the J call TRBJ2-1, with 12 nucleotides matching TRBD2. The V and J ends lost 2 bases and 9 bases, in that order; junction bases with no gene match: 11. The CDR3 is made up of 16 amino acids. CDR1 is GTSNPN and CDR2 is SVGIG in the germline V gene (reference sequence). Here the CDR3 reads CAWSRAASGRVGEQFF. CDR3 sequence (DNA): TGTGCCTGGAGTAGGGCAGCTAGCGGGAGGGTCGGTGAGCAGTTCTTC.

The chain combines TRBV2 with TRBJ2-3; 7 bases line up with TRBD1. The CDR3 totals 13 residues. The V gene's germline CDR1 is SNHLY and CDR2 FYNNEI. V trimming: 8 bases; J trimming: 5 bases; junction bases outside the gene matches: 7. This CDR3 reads CASGWTGEDTQYF. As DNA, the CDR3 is TGTGCCAGCGGATGGACAGGAGAAGATACGCAGTATTTT. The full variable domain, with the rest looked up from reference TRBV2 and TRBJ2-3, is EPEVTQTPSHQVTQMGQEVILRCVPISNHLYFYWYRQILGQKVEFLVSFYNNEISEKSEIFDDQFSVERPDGSNFTLKIRSTKLEDSAMYFCASGWTGEDTQYFGPGTRLTVL.

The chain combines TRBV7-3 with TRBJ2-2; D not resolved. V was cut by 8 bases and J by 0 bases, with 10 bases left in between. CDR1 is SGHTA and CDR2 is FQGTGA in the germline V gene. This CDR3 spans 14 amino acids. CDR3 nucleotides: TGTGCCAGCTTCCCCCGGGCGAACACCGGGGAGCTGTTTTTT. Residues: CASFPRANTGELFF. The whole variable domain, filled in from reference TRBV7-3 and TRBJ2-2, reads GAGVSQTPSNKVTEKGKYVELRCDPISGHTALYWYRQSLGQGPEFLIYFQGTGAADDSGLPNDRFFAVRPEGSVSTLKIQRTERGDSAVYLCASFPRANTGELFFGEGSRLTVL.

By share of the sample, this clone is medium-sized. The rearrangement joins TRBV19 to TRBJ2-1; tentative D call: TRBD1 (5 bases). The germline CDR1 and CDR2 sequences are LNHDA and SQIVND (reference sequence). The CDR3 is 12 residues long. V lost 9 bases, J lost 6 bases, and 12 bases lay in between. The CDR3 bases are TGTGCCAGCTCGGACACCTTCAATGAGCAGTTCTTC. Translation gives CASSDTFNEQFF.

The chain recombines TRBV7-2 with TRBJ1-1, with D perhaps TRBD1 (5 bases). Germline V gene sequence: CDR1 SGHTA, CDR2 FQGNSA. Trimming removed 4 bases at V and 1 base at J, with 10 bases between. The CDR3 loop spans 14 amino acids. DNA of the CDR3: TGTGCCAGCAGCTCAGCAAGGGGGAACACTGAAGCTTTCTTT. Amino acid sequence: CASSSARGNTEAFF.

The CDR3 sequence is CASSSGIEDEQFF. CDR3 bases: TGTGCCAGCAGCTCAGGGATTGAGGATGAGCAGTTCTTC. V is TRBV7-6 and J is TRBJ2-1; D perhaps matches TRBD1 (5 bases). Trimming stripped 4 bases from V and 8 bases from J, with 12 bases between. This CDR3 region has 13 residues. The germline V gene has CDR1 SGHVS and CDR2 FNYEAQ.